This T cell receptor beta chain was obtained from a study of Graves' ophthalmopathy and Graves' hyperthyroidism. This CDR3 has 12 amino acids. Trimming cost V 5 bases and J 9 bases, with 10 bases left between them. The authors amplified TCR beta CDR3 regions from RNA transcripts. The first round was an RT-PCR with HTBI primers, and the second round was a multiplex PCR. Using its own MiXCR run on the multiplex PCR reads, TCRdb lists one record per CDR3 protein. The sample lists roughly 230,000 distinct CDR3 sequences; around a fifth were seen once. The chain employs TRBV12-3 or TRBV12-4 and TRBJ2-2, with D unresolved. Sample: peripheral blood. This clonotype was obtained from a woman between 45 and 65 years old with Graves' ophthalmopathy. Here the CDR3 reads CASSTRERELFF. DNA for the CDR3: TGTGCCAGCAGTACCCGCGAACGGGAGCTGTTTTTT.